These 10 T cell receptor beta chains came from one sample sequenced in a study of shared clonotypes between healthy human individuals. Assay: immunoSEQ multiplex PCR; the TCRdb copy retains only in-frame clones and omits some. The sample includes roughly 2 million clones, over 85% seen only once; the top ten take more than 0.1%. Specimen: naive CD4+ T cells sorted from blood. Subset in this sample: CD45RA+ positively selected. The receptors come from a man aged 18 to 30 in good health.

As to this clone: Other DNA variants within this sample encode the same CDR3. CDR3 sequence (DNA): TGTGCCAGCAGTTACGGGGCAGGCCGGACCTACGAGCAGTACTTC. It translates to CASSYGAGRTYEQYF. The V and J genes are TRBV6-5 and TRBJ2-7, with a possible D match to TRBD1 (5 bases). V shed 2 bases and J shed 2 bases, with 13 bases lying between them. CDR3 size: 15 residues. Germline V CDR1 and CDR2: MNHEY, SVGAGI.

V is TRBV5-1 and J is TRBJ1-2; a possible D gene is TRBD1 (5 bases). V lost 4 bases and J lost 3, with 13 bases in between. Germline CDR1 is SGHRS and CDR2 is YFSETQ. This CDR3 contains 14 residues. CDR3 sequence (DNA): TGCGCCAGCAGCATCCTCGGGACGGACTATGGCTACACCTTC. Translated, it gives CASSILGTDYGYTF. The full variable domain, with the rest looked up from reference TRBV5-1 and TRBJ1-2, is KAGVTQTPRYLIKTRGQQVTLSCSPISGHRSVSWYQQTPGQGLQFLFEYFSETQRNKGNFPGRFSGRQFSNSRSEMNVSTLELGDSALYLCASSILGTDYGYTFGSGTRLTVV.

V gene TRBV6-5 combines with J gene TRBJ2-7, with D possibly matching TRBD1 (6 bases). This CDR3 comprises 16 residues. V gave up 0 bases and J gave up 8 bases, with 20 bases separating them. Germline loops: CDR1 MNHEY, CDR2 SVGAGI. The CDR3 reads CASSYSATGGPLKQYF. DNA for the CDR3: TGTGCCAGCAGTTACTCCGCGACAGGTGGGCCCCTGAAGCAGTACTTC.

V is TRBV9 and J is TRBJ1-4; maybe TRBD1 (6 bases). The germline V gene has CDR1 SGDLS and CDR2 YYNGEE. V was cut by 3 bases and J by 7 bases, with 13 bases left in between. The CDR3 length is 14 residues. CDR3 nucleotide sequence: TGTGCCAGCAGCGCCGGGACAATCGGTGAAAAACTGTTTTTT. Its protein product is CASSAGTIGEKLFF.

The chain combines TRBV29-1 with TRBJ1-4, with 9 bases identical to TRBD1. Trimming cost V 6 bases and J 5 bases; bases outside gene matches: 4. The germline gives CDR1 SQVTM, CDR2 ANQGSEA. CDR3 length: 13 amino acids. CDR3 sequence: CSVYDRGNEKLFF. As DNA, the CDR3 is TGCAGCGTGTATGACAGGGGGAATGAAAAACTGTTTTTT.

V and J are TRBV6-5 and TRBJ2-7; TRBD1 matches at 7 bases. This CDR3 is 14 amino acids long. V shed 8 bases and J 3 bases; nucleotides not matched to a gene: 10. Germline V gives CDR1 MNHEY, CDR2 SVGAGI. CDR3 DNA sequence: TGTGCCAGCGGTCGGACAGGCATAATCTACGAGCAGTACTTC. Amino acids: CASGRTGIIYEQYF.

On this clone itself: Other DNA sequences in the sample encode the same CDR3. V and J are TRBV7-2 and TRBJ1-5, with TRBD1 matching over 10 bases. With 0 bases clipped from V and 2 bases from J, the junction kept 1 base outside the gene matches. This CDR3 is 16 amino acids long. Germline values: CDR1 SGHTA, CDR2 FQGNSA. CDR3 sequence reads: CASSLAGTGGNQPQHF. Written as DNA, the CDR3 is TGTGCCAGCAGCTTAGCGGGGACAGGGGGCAATCAGCCCCAGCATTTT. The variable domain in full, with the rest retrieved from reference TRBV7-2 and TRBJ1-5, is GAGVSQSPSNKVTEKGKDVELRCDPISGHTALYWYRQSLGQGLEFLIYFQGNSAPDKSGLPSDRFSAERTGGSVSTLTIQRTQQEDSAVYLCASSLAGTGGNQPQHFGDGTRLSIL.

V and J are TRBV9 and TRBJ1-4, with 8 bases that match TRBD1. J was trimmed by 4 bases and V by 3 bases; bases with no gene match: 11. The CDR3 has 17 amino acids. Germline CDR1 and CDR2: SGDLS and YYNGEE. The CDR3 here is CASSARTGNTDNEKLFF. The CDR3 DNA sequence: TGTGCCAGCAGCGCCCGGACAGGGAATACAGATAATGAAAAACTGTTTTTT.

This chain uses TRBV2 with TRBJ2-5, with a possible D match to TRBD2 (5 bases). V dropped 4 bases and J dropped 2 bases, with 14 bases sitting between them. Germline assignment: CDR1 SNHLY and CDR2 FYNNEI. This CDR3 is built from 15 residues. The DNA of the CDR3 is TGTGCCAGCAGTGTTACCAGCGGCCTACAAGAGACCCAGTACTTC. It yields the protein CASSVTSGLQETQYF.

The genes are TRBV7-9 and TRBJ2-7; D is uncertain. This CDR3 region has 13 residues. Germline CDR1 and CDR2: SEHNR and FQNEAQ (reference sequence). Trimming took 4 bases from V and 6 from J, leaving 13 bases between them. CDR3 sequence: CASSYPRTGEQYF. The CDR3 nucleotides read TGTGCCAGCAGCTACCCGCGCACCGGCGAGCAGTACTTC.